These 3 T cell receptor beta chains were all obtained from the same sample, sequenced in a study of T cells in Graves' hyperthyroidism and ophthalmopathy. RNA transcripts provided the source from which TCR beta CDR3 regions were amplified. RT-PCR in the first round (using the HTBI primer set) targeted the TCR CDR3. Each CDR3 protein gets one entry after TCRdb re-called the multiplex PCR reads with MiXCR. Altogether roughly 290,000 distinct CDR3 sequences are present, about an eighth being singletons, with the ten largest covering 7.9%. Specimen: blood. The receptors were sampled from a woman in her thirties or forties with Graves' hyperthyroidism.

On this clonotype itself: A much bigger clone sits one base away, suggesting this may be a read error. CDR3 in amino acids: CASSAAPGSREAFF. The CDR3 DNA follows: TGTGCCAGCTCAGCAGCGCCCGGCTCCCGTGAAGCTTTCTTT. The rearrangement uses TRBV18 and TRBJ1-1; D is unresolved. Germline CDR1 and CDR2: KGHSH and LQKENI. The V gene lost 5 bases and the J gene lost 7 bases, with 17 bases spanning the gap. The CDR3 covers 14 residues.

This clonotype was observed many times. The CDR3 region has the DNA TGTGCCAGCAGGCCGAGCGGGGGGCCCTACGAGCAGTACTTC. Amino acids: CASRPSGGPYEQYF. V and J are TRBV7-2 and TRBJ2-7, with 9 bases matching TRBD2. V was pared by 6 bases and J by 2 bases, with 5 bases of the junction left unmatched. Germline V gene lookup returns CDR1 SGHTA and CDR2 FQGNSA. The CDR3 has 14 amino acids.

This clonotype was seen a handful of times. CDR3 sequence reads: CASSLSPTSTQETQYF. The CDR3 DNA reads TGCGCCAGCAGCTTGTCCCCTACTAGCACCCAAGAGACCCAGTACTTC. The chain combines TRBV5-1 with TRBJ2-5; weak D call: TRBD2 (6 bases). The CDR3 extends over 16 amino acids. Germline values: CDR1 SGHRS, CDR2 YFSETQ. V was pared by 1 base and J by 1 base, with 14 bases between. Supplemented by reference TRBV5-1 and TRBJ2-5, the full variable domain reads KAGVTQTPRYLIKTRGQQVTLSCSPISGHRSVSWYQQTPGQGLQFLFEYFSETQRNKGNFPGRFSGRQFSNSRSEMNVSTLELGDSALYLCASSLSPTSTQETQYFGPGTRLLVL.